The source of this TCR beta chain is a study of a mutant IDH1 vaccine in newly diagnosed glioma. At the level of the study: Earlier care involved radiotherapy, temozolomide, or both, and the majority received both.

TCRdb's table, derived via immunoSEQ multiplex PCR, lists solely in-frame clones and lacks some. The repertoire holds roughly 60,000 clones, with under 90% as singletons. About this clone itself: Its specificity is not known.

The V gene's germline CDR1 is SGHTA and CDR2 FQGTGA. With 5 bases clipped from V and 5 bases from J, the junction kept 6 bases outside the gene matches. The CDR3 extends over 14 amino acids. The sample's time point: week 5, during vaccination. All doses held 300 ug of mutant IDH1 20-mer peptide, with topical imiquimod. The sequencing here drew on PBMCs, taken from a glioma patient whose treatment included an IDH1 peptide vaccine. This clonotype was obtained from a woman aged 45-59 years with glioma. V and J are TRBV7-3 and TRBJ1-1; 9 positions agree with TRBD1. CDR3 sequence (DNA): TGTGCCAGCAGCCCTGACAGGGGGAGGACTGAAGCTTTCTTT. It translates to CASSPDRGRTEAFF.